This T cell receptor beta chain was documented in a study of monozygotic twins with cystic fibrosis (dated by TCRdb to the early 2020s). A note on the overall study: Barcoded libraries were made from roughly 2.8 micrograms of fragmented DNA using approximately 14 PCR cycles. To gauge how much genetics shapes V and J gene usage, the researchers compared TCR beta repertoires both within and across 16 monozygotic twin pairs who have cystic fibrosis. The cohort included ten female and six male twin pairs, mostly children and adolescents, aged roughly 2.0 to 40 years with a median of around 8.6 years. On the day of blood sampling, twins were ranked among 850 to 1,300 cohort participants for weight-for-height and for FEVPerc (FEV1 disease centile). Data for three of the twin pairs had been reported earlier in a different context. Overall results and qualifications from the work: V gene usage was most similar to the co-twin for 13 of 16 pairs, and J usage for 8 of 16 pairs, suggesting genetic constraints. The cohort was small, and no association was found between shared CDR3 numbers and age, concordance or disease severity. Significantly higher nucleotide-identical clonotype sharing was observed within monozygotic CF twin pairs than between unrelated CF individuals (P = 0.000026, Mann-Whitney). Simpson clonality was found to be generally low (median approximately 0.0094), suggesting a naive-dominated repertoire, although higher clonality was observed in the most severely affected patients.

TCR beta CDR3 regions were amplified by multiplex PCR with the immunoSEQ immune profiling system according to the manufacturer's instructions. An Illumina NextSeq system was used for sequencing. Concerning the study's data processing: Sequence data were processed on the immunoSEQ Analyzer platform, and clonality was calculated as the square root of Simpson's index of productive rearrangements. Similarity in V and J usage was quantified by Jensen-Shannon distance, and CDR3 generation probabilities were calculated with OLGA. The immuneACCESS database (August 2020) and VDJdb (December 2020) were searched for shared CDR3 sequences. As stored in TCRdb, this immuneACCESS dataset retains in-frame rearrangements with V and J assigned. A fraction of the clones does not appear; measured against another copy, unresolved V genes explain less than half of the discrepancy, and the remainder lacks a known reason. The V and J calls and clone size were taken over from that table, and D and trimming were inferred from the DNA. This sample holds 15,000 to 25,000 clones; roughly nine tenths were observed only once. The ten largest clones add up to 1.6% of the sample.

A note on this clone: Its antigen is not yet known. Base-call qualities are not available, and no considerably larger clone is one nucleotide away.

From its cysteine to its phenylalanine, the CDR3 spans 17 amino acids. The CDR3 DNA has 51 bases and is translated from base 1. The germline V gene specifies MGHRA as CDR1 and YSYEKL as CDR2. Trimming takes 2 bases from V and 2 bases from J, and the germline ends sit 18 bases apart. The twin pairs came from the European Cystic Fibrosis Twin and Sibling Study Cohort, which recruited patients from 158 CF clinics across 14 European countries. Zygosity and CFTR genotype were confirmed in-house, and zygosity was tested by multiplex PCR of nine short tandem repeat loci. Peripheral blood was sampled from each twin, with clinical parameters recorded on the day of blood sampling. Phenol/chloroform extraction was used to isolate genomic DNA from peripheral blood cells, and the DNA was then kept in TE buffer at 4 degrees C.

What was sequenced was blood. This receptor was obtained from a girl aged 2-15 years with cystic fibrosis. The chain is encoded by TRBV4-1 joined to TRBJ1-2, with no confidently assigned D gene. The nucleotides read TGCGCCAGCAGCCAAACGGCGCCCCCGGGGAACAACTATGGCTACACCTTC. It encodes CASSQTAPPGNNYGYTF.